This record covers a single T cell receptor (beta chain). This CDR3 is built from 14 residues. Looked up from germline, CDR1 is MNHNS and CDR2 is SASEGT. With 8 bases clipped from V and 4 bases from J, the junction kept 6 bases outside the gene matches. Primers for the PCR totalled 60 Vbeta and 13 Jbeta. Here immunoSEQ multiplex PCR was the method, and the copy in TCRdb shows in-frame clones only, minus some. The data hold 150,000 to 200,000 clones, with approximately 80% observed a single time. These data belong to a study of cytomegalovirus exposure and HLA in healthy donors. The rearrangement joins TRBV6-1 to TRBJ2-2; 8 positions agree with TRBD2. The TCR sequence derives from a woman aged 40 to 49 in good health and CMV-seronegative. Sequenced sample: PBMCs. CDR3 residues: CASGTGGPTGELFF. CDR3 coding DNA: TGTGCCAGCGGAACGGGGGGGCCCACCGGGGAGCTGTTTTTT.